This T cell receptor (beta chain) originates from a study of response to subunit inactivated influenza vaccine. The V gene lost 0 bases and the J gene lost 2 bases, with 9 bases spanning the gap. CDR3 length equals 15 residues. Germline V CDR1 and CDR2: LNHNV, YYDKDF (reference sequence). The study, taken as a whole, reports: Each seasonal flu vaccination may recruit only limited new T cells, authors suggested.

This clonotype came up many times. The antigen remains unidentified. TCRdb redid the calling of the RT-PCR reads with MiXCR, one entry per CDR3 protein. In the table there are under 550,000 distinct CDR3 sequences, under 8.5% of which are singletons. This chain connects TRBV15 to TRBJ2-3; TRBD2 might be the D (6 bases). The TCR was taken from a man aged 45 to 75 who received an inactivated influenza vaccine. The sample consisted of PBMCs from blood, taken around 2 years after vaccination. The CDR3 DNA sequence: TGTGCCACCAGCAGAGAACGACTAGACACAGATACGCAGTATTTT. Its protein is CATSRERLDTDTQYF.